Sequencing of this TCR beta chain was carried out in a study of T-cell reconstitution after alpha-beta-depleted transplantation in children. Trimming removed 4 bases from V and 5 bases from J, with 17 bases in between. Germline CDR1 DFQATT, CDR2 SNEGSKA (reference sequence). CDR3 size: 14 residues. This clonotype was recorded many times. Unique molecular identifiers were incorporated during preparation of the TCRbeta library. Each CDR3 protein gets one entry after TCRdb re-called the PCR reads with MiXCR. There are hundreds of thousands of distinct CDR3 sequences in the sample; under 25% occur only once, and around 14% lies in the top ten.

The V call is TRBV20-1, the J call TRBJ1-2, with D uncertain. The TCR was taken from a boy less than two years old who had a stem cell transplant for acute myeloid leukemia, so the T cells may come from the graft donor. Sequenced material: PBMCs, mostly from graft donor cells, taken 360 days after TCRalphabeta/CD19-depleted stem cell transplant. Here the CDR3 reads CSAIPPQDIYGYTF. CDR3 nucleotides: TGCAGTGCTATCCCCCCCCAGGATATTTATGGCTACACCTTC.